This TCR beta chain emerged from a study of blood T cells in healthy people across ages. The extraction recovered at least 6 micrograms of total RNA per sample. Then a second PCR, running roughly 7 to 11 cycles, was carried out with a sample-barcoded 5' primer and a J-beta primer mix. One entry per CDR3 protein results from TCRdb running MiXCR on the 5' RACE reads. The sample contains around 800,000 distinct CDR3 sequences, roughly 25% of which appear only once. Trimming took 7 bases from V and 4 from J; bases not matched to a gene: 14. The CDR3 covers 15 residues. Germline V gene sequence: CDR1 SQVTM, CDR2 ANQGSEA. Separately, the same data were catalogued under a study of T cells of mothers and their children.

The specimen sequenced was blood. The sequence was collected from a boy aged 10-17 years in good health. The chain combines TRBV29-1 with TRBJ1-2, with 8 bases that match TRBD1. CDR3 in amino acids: CSDISGTGESYGYTF. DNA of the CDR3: TGCAGCGACATCTCCGGGACAGGAGAAAGCTATGGCTACACCTTC.